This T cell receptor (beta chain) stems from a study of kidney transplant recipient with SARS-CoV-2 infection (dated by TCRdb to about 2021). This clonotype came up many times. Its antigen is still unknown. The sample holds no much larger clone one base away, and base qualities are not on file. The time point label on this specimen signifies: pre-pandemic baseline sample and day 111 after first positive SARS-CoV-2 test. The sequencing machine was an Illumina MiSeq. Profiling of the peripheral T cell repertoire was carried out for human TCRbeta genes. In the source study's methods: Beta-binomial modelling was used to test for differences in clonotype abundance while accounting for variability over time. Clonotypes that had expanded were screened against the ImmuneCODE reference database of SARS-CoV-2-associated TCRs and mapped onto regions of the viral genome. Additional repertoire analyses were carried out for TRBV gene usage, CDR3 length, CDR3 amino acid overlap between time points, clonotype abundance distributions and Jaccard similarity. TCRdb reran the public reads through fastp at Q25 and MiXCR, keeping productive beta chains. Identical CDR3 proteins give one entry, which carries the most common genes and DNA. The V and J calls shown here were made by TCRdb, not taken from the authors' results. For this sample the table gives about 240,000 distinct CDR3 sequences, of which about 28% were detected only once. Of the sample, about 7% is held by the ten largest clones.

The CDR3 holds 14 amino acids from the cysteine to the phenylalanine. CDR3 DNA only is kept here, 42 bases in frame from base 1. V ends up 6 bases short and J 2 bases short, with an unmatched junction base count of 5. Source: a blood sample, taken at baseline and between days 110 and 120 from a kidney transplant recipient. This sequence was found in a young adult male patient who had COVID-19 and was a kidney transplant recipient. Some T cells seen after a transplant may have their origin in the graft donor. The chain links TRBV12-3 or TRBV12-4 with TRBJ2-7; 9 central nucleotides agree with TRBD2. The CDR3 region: CASSRTSETYEQYF. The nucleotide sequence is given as TGTGCCAGCAGCCGGACTAGCGAGACCTACGAGCAGTACTTC.